This is a list of T cell receptor beta chains from one sample in a study of shared clonotypes between healthy human individuals. Assay used: immunoSEQ multiplex PCR; TCRdb lists only in-frame clones, some missing. The sample comprises millions of clones, around 90% of which are singletons, and around 0.14% rests with the top ten. Sequencing was carried out using naive CD4+ T cells sorted from blood. The source is a man between 18 and 35 years old in good health. Both conserved end residues are part of each CDR3.

j_call v_call cdr3_aa
TRBJ2-2 TRBV27 CASSTGGAGELFF
TRBJ1-5 TRBV7-2 CASSSGQGGQPQHF
TRBJ2-7 TRBV5-4 CASSLAGREQYF
TRBJ2-5 TRBV28 CASSFLETQYF
TRBJ1-4 TRBV7-9 CASSLFQMRENEKLFF
TRBJ2-1 TRBV19 CASSVSGREDEQFF
TRBJ2-2 TRBV18 CASSPAGQGGGELFF
TRBJ1-5 TRBV27 CASSPQISNQPQHF
TRBJ1-2 TRBV11-2 CASSLGAANYGYTF
TRBJ2-5 TRBV5-5 CASSAPKMLTQYF
TRBJ2-7 TRBV23-1 CASSQWGCEQYF
TRBJ2-7 TRBV5-1 CASSSRTGEFYEQYF
TRBJ2-2 TRBV7-2 CASSPALGGELFF
TRBJ1-3 TRBV28 CASSALPRQGNTIYF
TRBJ1-1 TRBV27 CATMAGGNNTEAFF
TRBJ1-5 TRBV5-1 CASSLEAGQPQHF
TRBJ2-3 TRBV11-2 CASSLGQVSGKTDTQYF
TRBJ1-5 TRBV29-1 CSAVHRDRGGYSNQPQHF
TRBJ1-3 TRBV5-1 CASSLETGGPSGNTIYF
TRBJ2-2 TRBV6-6 CASKAGNSTGELFF
TRBJ1-5 TRBV11-2 CASSLAPGLVNQPQHF
TRBJ1-1 TRBV5-1 CASSPHSGLQLTEAFF
TRBJ2-3 TRBV20-1 CSGRNRDTQYF
TRBJ2-3 TRBV7-9 CASSRLALGTDTQYF
TRBJ1-1 TRBV29-1 CSVAGGPGNTEAFF
TRBJ2-7 TRBV7-9 CASSLGPSRGAYEQYF
TRBJ2-3 TRBV5-6 CASSRTIGGVADTQYF
TRBJ1-2 TRBV6-4 CASSDANRGFGGYTF
TRBJ1-2 TRBV9 CASSANQGRGYTF
TRBJ2-1 TRBV6-5 CASNRDRVDNEQFF
TRBJ1-1 TRBV28 CASKGTLGSTEAFF
TRBJ1-2 TRBV6-5 CASSYFGGGYGYTF
TRBJ2-7 TRBV7-2 CASSPAGRHEQYF
TRBJ2-1 TRBV2 CASSDDRGAYNEQFF
TRBJ2-3 TRBV5-1 CASSPQSTDTQYF
TRBJ2-2 TRBV5-6 CASSLVHYDTGELFF
TRBJ2-5 TRBV6-6 CASSSPETQYF
TRBJ1-5 TRBV11-2 CASSLSGGVQPQHF
TRBJ1-3 TRBV7-2 CASSLRGRTTGNTIYF
TRBJ1-2 TRBV6-5 CASTKGPYYGYTF
TRBJ2-2 TRBV7-2 CASRKGENTGELFF
TRBJ2-2 TRBV2 CASRVLAGATGELFF
TRBJ1-6 TRBV6-6 CASSYSDRDNSPLHF
TRBJ2-7 TRBV9 CASSVGPQGDEQYF
TRBJ1-6 TRBV5-6 CASSFVGQSNSPLHF
TRBJ2-3 TRBV2 CASSSRGLSGTDTQYF
TRBJ2-5 TRBV5-4 CASSLGGGTETQYF
TRBJ1-2 TRBV6-5 CASSRSLSGPRGYTF
TRBJ2-1 TRBV11-3 CASSSLGEQFF
TRBJ1-1 TRBV25-1 CASINLSEAFF
TRBJ1-2 TRBV6-5 CASIGAGGYTF